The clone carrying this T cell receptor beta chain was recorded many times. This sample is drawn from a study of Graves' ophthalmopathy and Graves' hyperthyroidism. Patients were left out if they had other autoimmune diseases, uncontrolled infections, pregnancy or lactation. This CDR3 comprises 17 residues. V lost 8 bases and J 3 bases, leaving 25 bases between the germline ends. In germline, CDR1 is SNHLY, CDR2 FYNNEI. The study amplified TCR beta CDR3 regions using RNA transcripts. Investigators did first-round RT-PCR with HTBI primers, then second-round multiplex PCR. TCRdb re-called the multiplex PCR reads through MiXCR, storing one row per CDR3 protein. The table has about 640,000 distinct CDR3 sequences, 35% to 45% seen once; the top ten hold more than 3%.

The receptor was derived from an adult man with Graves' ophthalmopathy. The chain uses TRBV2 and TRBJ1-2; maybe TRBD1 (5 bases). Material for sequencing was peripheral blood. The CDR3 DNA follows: TGTGCCAGCCTTATGGAGAGGGGCGGCACCTCCTACTATGGCTACACCTTC. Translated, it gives CASLMERGGTSYYGYTF.